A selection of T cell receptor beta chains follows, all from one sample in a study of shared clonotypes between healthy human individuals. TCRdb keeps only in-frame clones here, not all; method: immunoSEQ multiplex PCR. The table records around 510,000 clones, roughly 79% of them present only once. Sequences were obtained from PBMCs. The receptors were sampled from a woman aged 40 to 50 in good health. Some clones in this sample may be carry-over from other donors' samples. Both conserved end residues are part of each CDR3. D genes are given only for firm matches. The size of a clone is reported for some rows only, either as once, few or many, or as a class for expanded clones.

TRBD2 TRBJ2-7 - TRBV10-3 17 TGTGCCATCAGCGACCCGGGACTAGCTGAAAGCTCCTACGAGCAGTACTTC CAISDPGLAESSYEQYF
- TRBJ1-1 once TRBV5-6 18 TGTGCCAGCAGCTTGGCCTTGGGATGGGGGACTATGAACACTGAAGCTTTCTTT CASSLALGWGTMNTEAFF
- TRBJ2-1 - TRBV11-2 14 TGTGCCAGCAGCTCACATAACCAGGGAAATGAGCAGTTCTTC CASSSHNQGNEQFF
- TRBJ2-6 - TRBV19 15 TGTGCCAGTAGTGGGTTCTTCTCTGGGGCCAACGTCCTGACTTTC CASSGFFSGANVLTF
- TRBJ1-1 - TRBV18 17 TGTGCCAGCTCACCCATTACAACCGGGACGGTGAACACTGAAGCTTTCTTT CASSPITTGTVNTEAFF
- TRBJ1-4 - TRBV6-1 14 TGTGCCAGCAGTGATGCCGCAACTAATGAAAAACTGTTTTTT CASSDAATNEKLFF
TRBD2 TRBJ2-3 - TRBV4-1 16 TGCGCCAGCAGTCTGGAGGGACTAGCGAACACAGATACGCAGTATTTT CASSLEGLANTDTQYF
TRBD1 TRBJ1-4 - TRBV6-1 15 TGTGCCAGCAGATTCACCGGGACAGGAAATGAAAAACTGTTTTTT CASRFTGTGNEKLFF
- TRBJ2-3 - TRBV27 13 TGTGCCAGCAGTTTATTGAGGACAGATACGCAGTATTTT CASSLLRTDTQYF
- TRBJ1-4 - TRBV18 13 TGTGCCAGCTCACCAGAGGGAGGTGAAAAACTGTTTTTT CASSPEGGEKLFF
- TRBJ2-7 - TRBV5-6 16 TGTGCCAGCAGCTCAGGGGTCGGACTAGTCGCCTACGAGCAGTACTTC CASSSGVGLVAYEQYF
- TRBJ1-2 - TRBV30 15 TGTGCCTGGAGTGATGGGGCACAGGGATTTCATGGTTACACCTTC CAWSDGAQGFHGYTF
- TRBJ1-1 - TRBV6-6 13 TGTGCCAGCAGCCTGACAGCGAACACTGAGGCTTTCTTT CASSLTANTEAFF